The clone carrying this TCR beta chain was counted a few times. Its specificity is unknown. V trimming: 5 bases; J trimming: 2 bases; junction bases outside the gene matches: 1. The CDR3 has 14 residues. From germline, CDR1 is MNHNS and CDR2 SASEGT. The investigators reverse transcribed all of the isolated RNA, so they sequenced expressed TCRB transcripts. About 4 million reads per sample were averaged for naive, central memory and regulatory samples. Profiling relied on immunoSEQ multiplex PCR, and the TCRdb table lists in-frame clones only, not all of them. The profile shows about 230,000 clones, over 8.5% of them singletons. The source of the sample is a study of beta chain features in type 1 diabetes. Study conclusions and caveats: Naive, central memory and Treg TCRB repertoires appeared more alike in patients than in healthy donors.

The gene calls are TRBV6-1 and TRBJ2-1, with 9 positions matching TRBD1. The receptor's source is a woman between 18 and 30 years old in good health. Sequencing was performed on naive CD4+ T cells from blood. The DNA for the CDR3 is TGTGCCAGCAGTAGGACAGGGGCCTACAATGAGCAGTTCTTC. It codes for CASSRTGAYNEQFF.